What follows describes a single T cell receptor (beta chain). Its target is not known. The data were produced by immunoSEQ multiplex PCR, yet TCRdb's version contains in-frame clones alone and is incomplete. The sample has roughly 150,000 clones, roughly nine tenths seen once. The sample originates from a study of T cell responses to AZD1222 COVID-19 vaccine. The V gene's germline CDR1 is MNHEY and CDR2 SVGEGT. Trimming pared 2 bases from V and 0 bases from J, leaving 8 bases between. The CDR3 covers 15 residues. Regarding the study as a whole: The donor group comprised mostly white British people and more females; the analysis possibly underestimated clonal diversity. Unmutated variant regions are reportedly targeted by nearly half of spike-specific TCRs. It was only a handful of AZD1222 recipients who were seropositive at baseline. Repertoires were obtained only post-peak T cell response.

The specimen was peripheral blood, collected after recovery from COVID-19. The chain carries TRBV6-2 or TRBV6-3 and TRBJ2-1, with D hard to call. This receptor was identified in an adult who had recovered from COVID-19. The CDR3 region is CASSYGTSSYNEQFF. DNA for the CDR3: TGTGCCAGCAGTTACGGCACCAGCTCCTACAATGAGCAGTTCTTC.